The 8 T cell receptor beta chains listed next were all sequenced from one sample in a study of shared clonotypes between healthy human individuals. Measured with immunoSEQ multiplex PCR; TCRdb has only the in-frame clones, and not every one. The sample shows approximately 810,000 clones, approximately 92% of them seen only once. Naive CD8 cells were CD45RO-negative, positively selected for CCR7, excluding terminally differentiated effector memory CD45RA+ cells. Sequencing used naive CD8+ T cells sorted from blood. The source of these receptors is a man younger than 40 in good health.

Worth noting for this clone: The junction departs from germline at one end; a sequencing error may be responsible. The chain is built from TRBV28 and TRBJ2-3; possibly TRBD1 for D (6 bases). Germline V lookup: CDR1 MDHEN, CDR2 SYDVKM. There are 13 residues in the CDR3. The CDR3 sequence is CASSFRLVDSSRF. The CDR3 region has the DNA TGTGCCAGCAGTTTTAGGCTAGTGGACAGTTCGAGATTT.

A single count supports this clone. The rearrangement uses TRBV7-9 and TRBJ1-3; D is unclear. Germline V CDR1 and CDR2: SEHNR, FQNEAQ (reference sequence). The CDR3 contains 14 residues. Trimming took 4 bases from V and 0 from J, leaving 7 bases between them. This chain's CDR3 is CASSSDPSGNTIYF. In DNA form, the CDR3 reads TGTGCCAGCAGCTCCGATCCCTCTGGAAACACCATATATTTT. Full variable domain (missing parts from reference TRBV7-9 and TRBJ1-3): DTGVSQNPRHKITKRGQNVTFRCDPISEHNRLYWYRQTLGQGPEFLTYFQNEAQLEKSRLLSDRFSAERPKGSFSTLEIQRTEQGDSAMYLCASSSDPSGNTIYFGEGSWLTVV.

The V gene is TRBV14, the J gene TRBJ2-7; TRBD2 matches 12 bases. Per germline, CDR1 SGHDN and CDR2 FVKESK. The J segment lost 0 bases and the V segment lost 8 bases, leaving 8 bases of the junction unmatched. The CDR3 covers 16 residues. The CDR3 nucleotides are TGTGCCAGCTCCGGGACTAGCGGGTCCTTCTCCTACGAGCAGTACTTC. It is translated as CASSGTSGSFSYEQYF.

This chain joins TRBV4-3 and TRBJ1-4, with TRBD1 matching over 10 bases. The CDR3 sequence is 14 residues long. V trimming: 3 bases; J trimming: 8 bases; junction bases outside the gene matches: 3. Germline CDR1 and CDR2: LGHNA and YSLEER. Written as DNA, the CDR3 is TGCGCCAGCAGCCAGGGGACAGGGGACGAAAAACTGTTTTTT. Translated: CASSQGTGDEKLFF.

The J gene is TRBJ1-5, the V gene TRBV7-3, with no clear D. This CDR3 is built from 10 residues. Trimming took 2 bases from V and 8 from J, leaving 1 base between them. Germline CDR1 SGHTA, CDR2 FQGTGA. The CDR3 nucleotides are TGTGCCAGCAGCTTAGAGCCCCAGCATTTT. It translates to CASSLEPQHF.

The V call is TRBV7-6, the J call TRBJ2-1; no definite D call. Germline-derived CDR1 and CDR2 are SGHVS and FNYEAQ. CDR3 length: 14 residues. The V and J ends lost 3 bases and 1 base respectively, with 7 bases between them. The CDR3 DNA reads TGTGCCAGCAGCTTGAGAAGGTCCTACAATGAGCAGTTCTTC. It encodes CASSLRRSYNEQFF.

This rearrangement joins TRBV28 to TRBJ1-2; TRBD1 agrees at 8 bases. The CDR3 loop spans 14 amino acids. After removal of 3 bases from V and 5 bases from J, the junction contained 5 bases not matched to a gene. From germline, CDR1 is MDHEN and CDR2 SYDVKM. The CDR3: CASSLSGGGYGYTF. The CDR3 nucleotides read TGTGCCAGCAGTTTGTCAGGGGGCGGTTATGGCTACACCTTC.

V usage is TRBV7-6 and J usage is TRBJ2-1, with 7 bases lining up with TRBD1. Trimming took 1 base from V and 5 from J; bases not matched to a gene: 8. The length of the CDR3 is 16 residues. Germline assignment: CDR1 SGHVS and CDR2 FNYEAQ. CDR3 in amino acids: CASSLGQGFSDNEQFF. The CDR3 bases are TGTGCCAGCAGCTTAGGACAGGGATTCTCGGACAATGAGCAGTTCTTC.